This T cell receptor (beta chain) originates from a study of identical twins. Remarks on this clonotype: Its antigen remains unknown.

Study-wide points: Zero-insertion analyses were open to partial confounding by invariant MAIT and iNKT cells. Fewer insertions characterized abundant cord blood beta clonotypes, whereas memory repertoires showed none. Conclusions were drawn cross-sectionally by statistical analysis, without following the same donors.

The CDR3 sequence is 15 residues long. Germline V CDR1 and CDR2: SGHRS, YFSETQ. Trimming at V came to 5 bases and at J to 7 bases, leaving 12 bases not matched to a gene. MiXCR, run by TCRdb on the 5' RACE reads, gives a single entry per CDR3 protein. Of 500,000 to 600,000 distinct CDR3 sequences listed, roughly a fifth are singletons. These same records also appear under a second study, on T cells expressing NK-cell markers. From that study: Similarly, these clonotypes led the CD3+CD56-NKG2C+ fraction as well in four donors.

J is TRBJ1-3 and V is TRBV5-1; TRBD1 aligns across 7 bases. The sequence derives from a woman aged 18 to 35 in good health. The sequenced sample consisted of CD4+ T cells sorted from blood. CDR3 region: CASRPGQISGNTIYF. In nucleotides, the CDR3 is TGCGCCAGCAGACCGGGACAGATATCCGGGAACACCATATATTTT.